This is a list of T cell receptor beta chains from one sample in a study of early T cells in non-severe SARS-CoV-2 infection. TCRdb re-derived calls from the 5' RACE reads in MiXCR, one entry per CDR3 protein. The table records some 64,000 distinct CDR3 sequences, under 14% of them present only once. Sequenced input: whole blood. The receptors derive from an adult who was a healthcare worker with PCR-confirmed SARS-CoV-2 infection or an uninfected control (not recorded which). The CDR3 runs from the conserved cysteine through the conserved F or W. The D gene is left open where the match is weak. Clone size is shown for a subset of rows, as once, few, many or a class of expanded clone.

TRBJ1-1 TRBV7-9 NA many TGTGCCAGCAGCTTTGAGGGCACTGAAGCTTTCTTT CASSFEGTEAFF
TRBJ1-6 TRBV7-9 NA few TGTGCCAGCAGCACCCCTACAGGGAGTAATTCACCCCTCCACTTT CASSTPTGSNSPLHF
TRBJ1-1 TRBV6-5 NA many TGTGCCAGCAAAGGGGAAACTGAAGCTTTCTTT CASKGETEAFF
TRBJ2-7 TRBV19 NA many TGTGCCAGTAGTGACCGACATAACAGGGAGCAGTACTTC CASSDRHNREQYF
TRBJ2-1 TRBV5-1 TRBD1 many TGCGCCAGCTCAGCTTCAGTGGGACAGTTCTACAATGAGCAGTTCTTC CASSASVGQFYNEQFF
TRBJ2-3 TRBV12-5 TRBD1 many TGTGCTAGTGGTTTTGGGACAGGGGATTTAGATACGCAGTATTTT CASGFGTGDLDTQYF
TRBJ2-3 TRBV2 NA many TGTGCCAGCAGGCTGACGGGGAGCACAGATACGCAGTATTTT CASRLTGSTDTQYF
TRBJ2-7 TRBV9 TRBD1 few TGTGCCAGCAGCGTCGGGACAGGAGGCTCCTACGAGCAGTACTTC CASSVGTGGSYEQYF
TRBJ1-1 TRBV20-1 TRBD1 few TGCAGTGCTAGGAAAGGGGGCGCGGGCACTGAAGCTTTCTTT CSARKGGAGTEAFF
TRBJ2-5 TRBV3-1 TRBD1 NA TGTGCCAGCAGCCCACAGGGGGCGACTGGAGAGACCCAGTACTTC CASSPQGATGETQYF
TRBJ1-2 TRBV29-1 NA few TGCAGCGTTGGTGGGGAGAACTATGGCTACACCTTC CSVGGENYGYTF
TRBJ1-5 TRBV6-1 NA many TGTGCCAGCATGGGAGGGGGGTACGATCAGCCCCAGCATTTT CASMGGGYDQPQHF
TRBJ2-1 TRBV30 NA many TGTGCCCGGCAGGGGGGCCCCTACAATGAGCAGTTCTTC CARQGGPYNEQFF
TRBJ2-2 TRBV11-2 NA many TGTGCCAGCAGCCTAGGGACGTTGAACACCGGGGAGCTGTTTTTT CASSLGTLNTGELFF
TRBJ2-3 TRBV20-1 TRBD2 many TGCAGTGCCGGACTAGTACCAGATACGCAGTATTTT CSAGLVPDTQYF
TRBJ2-3 TRBV7-3 TRBD2 NA TGTGCCAGCAGCTTACTAGCGGGGGGACCAGATACGCAGTATTTT CASSLLAGGPDTQYF
TRBJ2-1 TRBV27 TRBD2 many TGTGCCAGCAGTTATAGCGGGCGGGGTCCCTACAATGAGCAGTTCTTC CASSYSGRGPYNEQFF
TRBJ1-6 TRBV20-1 TRBD1 many TGCAGTGCTAGCCCACCGGGACAGGGATCTTCACCCCTCCACTTT CSASPPGQGSSPLHF
TRBJ2-1 TRBV24-1 NA NA TGTGCCACCAGTGATTCCGCTCGGGGAAATGAGCAGTTCTTC CATSDSARGNEQFF
TRBJ1-1 TRBV20-1 NA NA TGCAGTGCTAGAGGAAGCGGTATTTGGACTGAAGCTTTCTTT CSARGSGIWTEAFF
TRBJ2-1 TRBV5-1 TRBD2 many TGCGCCAGCAGCTTGGACTGGACTAGCCGCGATGAGCAGTTCTTC CASSLDWTSRDEQFF
TRBJ2-1 TRBV29-1 TRBD2 many TGCAGCGTTGCAGCGGGGGATTACAATGAGCAGTTCTTC CSVAAGDYNEQFF
TRBJ2-6 TRBV7-2 NA many TGTGCCAGCAGCTCAACCCGCTTGGGTGGTATTGCTGGGGCCAACGTCCTGACTTTC CASSSTRLGGIAGANVLTF
TRBJ2-3 TRBV7-6 NA NA TGTGCCAGCACCCGCGGAGGGTTCGCAGATACGCAGTATTTT CASTRGGFADTQYF
TRBJ2-7 TRBV7-2 NA NA TGTGCCAGCAGCTTAGTGGCCGACCCCTACGAGCAGTACTTC CASSLVADPYEQYF
TRBJ1-1 TRBV5-1 NA NA TGCGCCAGCAGCTTGGCCCGGGGGGGCTCGGGGACCCCGAACACTGAAGCTTTCTTT CASSLARGGSGTPNTEAFF
TRBJ1-2 TRBV5-6 NA many TGTGCCAGCAGCTTCGCGGATATGAGCTACACCTTC CASSFADMSYTF
TRBJ2-1 TRBV6-6 TRBD1 NA TGTGCCAGCAGTGGGCGGGGACAGGGGGCCGATGAGCAGTTCTTC CASSGRGQGADEQFF
TRBJ1-2 TRBV12-3/TRBV12-4 NA few TGTGCCATCTTAGTTGTGAACTATGGCTACACCTTC CAILVVNYGYTF
TRBJ1-6 TRBV6-5 NA NA TGTGCCAGCACCACCGGGACCCAGAATTCACCCCTCCACTTT CASTTGTQNSPLHF
TRBJ2-1 TRBV7-9 TRBD1 NA TGTGCCAGCACACTGACAGGGGGCACCTACAATGAGCAGTTCTTC CASTLTGGTYNEQFF